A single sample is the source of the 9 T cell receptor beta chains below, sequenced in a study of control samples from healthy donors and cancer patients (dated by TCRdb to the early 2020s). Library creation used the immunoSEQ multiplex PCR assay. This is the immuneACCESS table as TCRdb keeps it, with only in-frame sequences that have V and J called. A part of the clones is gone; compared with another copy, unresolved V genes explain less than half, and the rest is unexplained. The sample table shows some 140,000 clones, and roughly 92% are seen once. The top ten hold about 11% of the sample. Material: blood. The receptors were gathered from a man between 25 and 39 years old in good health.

Here the CDR3 reads CASSLFVATEAFF. The CDR3 nucleotides read TGTGCCAGCAGCTTATTTGTGGCGACTGAAGCTTTCTTT. The chain employs TRBV7-2 and TRBJ1-1; D unclear. The CDR3 spans 13 residues. Germline CDR1 is SGHTA and CDR2 is FQGNSA. V gave up 2 bases and J gave up 5 bases, with 9 bases separating them. The full variable domain, with the rest looked up from reference TRBV7-2 and TRBJ1-1, is GAGVSQSPSNKVTEKGKDVELRCDPISGHTALYWYRQSLGQGLEFLIYFQGNSAPDKSGLPSDRFSAERTGGSVSTLTIQRTQQEDSAVYLCASSLFVATEAFFGQGTRLTVV.

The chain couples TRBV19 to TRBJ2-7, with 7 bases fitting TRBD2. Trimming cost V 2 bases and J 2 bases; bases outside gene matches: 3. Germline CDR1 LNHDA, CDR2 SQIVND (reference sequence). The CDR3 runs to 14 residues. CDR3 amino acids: CASSISGTTYEQYF. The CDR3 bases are TGTGCCAGTAGTATAAGCGGGACGACCTACGAGCAGTACTTC.

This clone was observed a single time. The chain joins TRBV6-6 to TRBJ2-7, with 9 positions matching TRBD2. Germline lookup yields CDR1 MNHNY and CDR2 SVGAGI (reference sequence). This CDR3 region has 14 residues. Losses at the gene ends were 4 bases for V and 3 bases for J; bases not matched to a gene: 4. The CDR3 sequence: CASSSSGRNYEQYF. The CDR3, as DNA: TGTGCCAGCAGTTCCAGCGGGAGGAACTACGAGCAGTACTTC.

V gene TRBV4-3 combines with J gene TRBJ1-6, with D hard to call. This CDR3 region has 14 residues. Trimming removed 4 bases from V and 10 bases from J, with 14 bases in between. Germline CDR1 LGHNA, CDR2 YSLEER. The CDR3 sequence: CASSPQVGGSPLHF. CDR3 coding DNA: TGCGCCAGCAGCCCCCAGGTGGGAGGCTCACCCCTCCACTTT.

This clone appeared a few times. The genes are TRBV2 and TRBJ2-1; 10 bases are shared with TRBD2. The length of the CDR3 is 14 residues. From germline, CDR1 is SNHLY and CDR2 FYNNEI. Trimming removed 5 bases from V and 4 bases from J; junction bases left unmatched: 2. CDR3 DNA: TGTGCCAGCAGTACTAGCGGGGAGTACAATGAGCAGTTCTTC. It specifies CASSTSGEYNEQFF.

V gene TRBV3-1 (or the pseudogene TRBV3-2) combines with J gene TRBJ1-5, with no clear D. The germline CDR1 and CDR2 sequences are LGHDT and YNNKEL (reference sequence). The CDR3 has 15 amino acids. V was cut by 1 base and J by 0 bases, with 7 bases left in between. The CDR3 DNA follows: TGTGCCAGCAGCCAAGTTTCAGGTAGCAATCAGCCCCAGCATTTT. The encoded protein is CASSQVSGSNQPQHF.

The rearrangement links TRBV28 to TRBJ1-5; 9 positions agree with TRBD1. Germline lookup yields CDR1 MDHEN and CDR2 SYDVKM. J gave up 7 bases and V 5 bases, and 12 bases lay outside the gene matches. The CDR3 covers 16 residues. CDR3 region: CASSKDRGVVSQPQHF. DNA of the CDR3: TGTGCCAGCAGTAAGGACAGGGGAGTAGTTAGCCAGCCCCAGCATTTT.

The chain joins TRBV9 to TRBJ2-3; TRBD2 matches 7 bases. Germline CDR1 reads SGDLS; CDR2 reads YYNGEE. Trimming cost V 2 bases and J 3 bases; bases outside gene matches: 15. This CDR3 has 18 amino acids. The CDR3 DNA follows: TGTGCCAGCAGCGTGACGGAGGGAGGGATTAAACTTACAGATACGCAGTATTTT. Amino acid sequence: CASSVTEGGIKLTDTQYF.

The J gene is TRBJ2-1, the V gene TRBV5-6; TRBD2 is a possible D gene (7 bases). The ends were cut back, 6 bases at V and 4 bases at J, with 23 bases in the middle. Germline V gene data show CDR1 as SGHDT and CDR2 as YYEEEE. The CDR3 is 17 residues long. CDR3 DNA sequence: TGTGCCAGCACCCCTACGACGGGGGAGGGGGAGTACAATGAGCAGTTCTTC. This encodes CASTPTTGEGEYNEQFF.